This T cell receptor (beta chain) was retrieved from a study of lymphopenia after photon versus proton radiotherapy. Overall study findings and caveats: After lymphocyte nadir, photon-treated repertoires showed oligoclonal expansion, especially CD8+ Temra. In patients who died, overall survival fell as post-nadir TCR diversity dropped more. Better survival with proton therapy was suggested as possible, not demonstrated. Relative stability marked proton patients; photon patients lost diversity and naive cells.

Comments on this clone: Its specificity is not known.

The CDR3 covers 15 residues. Germline CDR1 and CDR2: KGHSH and LQKENI. V lost 2 bases and J lost 5, with 12 bases in between. Clones were read by immunoSEQ multiplex PCR, and TCRdb kept only the in-frame ones, dropping some. There are 150,000 to 200,000 clones in the sample; roughly nine tenths occur only once, and approximately 4.6% lies in the top ten. The sequence was collected from a middle-aged man with gastric cancer. The chain links TRBV18 to TRBJ2-2; D perhaps matches TRBD2 (5 bases). Sample: peripheral blood, taken from a patient treated with photon-based radiotherapy. The CDR3 DNA follows: TGTGCCAGCTCACCAGGGAGTCCCGATACCGGGGAGCTGTTTTTT. Amino acids: CASSPGSPDTGELFF.